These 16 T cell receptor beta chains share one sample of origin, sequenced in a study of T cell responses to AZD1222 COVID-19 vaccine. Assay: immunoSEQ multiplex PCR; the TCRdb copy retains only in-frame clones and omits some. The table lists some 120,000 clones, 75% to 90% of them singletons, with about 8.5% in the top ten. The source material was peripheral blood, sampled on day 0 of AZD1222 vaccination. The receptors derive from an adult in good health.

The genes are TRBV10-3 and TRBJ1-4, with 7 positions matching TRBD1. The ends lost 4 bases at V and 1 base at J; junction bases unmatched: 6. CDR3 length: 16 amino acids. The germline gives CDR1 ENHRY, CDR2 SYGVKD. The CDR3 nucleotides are TGTGCCATCAGTGCCTCTTCAGGGGGAACTAATGAAAAACTGTTTTTT. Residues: CAISASSGGTNEKLFF.

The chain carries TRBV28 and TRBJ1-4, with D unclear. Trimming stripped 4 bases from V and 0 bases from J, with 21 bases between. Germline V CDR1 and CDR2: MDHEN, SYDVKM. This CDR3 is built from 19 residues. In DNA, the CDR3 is TGTGCCAGCAGTTCTCCTAGTTTAGGACCCACTCCAACTAATGAAAAACTGTTTTTT. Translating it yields CASSSPSLGPTPTNEKLFF.

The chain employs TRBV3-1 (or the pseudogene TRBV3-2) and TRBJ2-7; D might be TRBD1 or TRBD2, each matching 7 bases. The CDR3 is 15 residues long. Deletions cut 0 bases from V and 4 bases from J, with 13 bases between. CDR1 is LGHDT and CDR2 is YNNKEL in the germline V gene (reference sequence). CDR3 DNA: TGTGCCAGCAGCCAAGACCTCAGGGGGGGGTACGAGCAGTACTTC. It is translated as CASSQDLRGGYEQYF.

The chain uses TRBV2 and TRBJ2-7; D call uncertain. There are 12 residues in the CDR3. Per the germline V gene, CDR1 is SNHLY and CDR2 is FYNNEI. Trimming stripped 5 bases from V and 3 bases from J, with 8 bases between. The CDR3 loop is CASSLDGYEQYF. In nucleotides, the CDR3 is TGTGCCAGCAGTCTGGACGGCTACGAGCAGTACTTC.

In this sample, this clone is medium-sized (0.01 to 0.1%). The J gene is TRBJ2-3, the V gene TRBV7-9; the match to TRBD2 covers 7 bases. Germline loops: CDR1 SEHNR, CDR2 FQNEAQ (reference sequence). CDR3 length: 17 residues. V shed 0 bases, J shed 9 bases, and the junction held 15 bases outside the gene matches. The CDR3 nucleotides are TGTGCCAGCAGCTTAGCTAGGGGTCGCGCGGGAGCGGGCACGCAGTATTTT. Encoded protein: CASSLARGRAGAGTQYF.

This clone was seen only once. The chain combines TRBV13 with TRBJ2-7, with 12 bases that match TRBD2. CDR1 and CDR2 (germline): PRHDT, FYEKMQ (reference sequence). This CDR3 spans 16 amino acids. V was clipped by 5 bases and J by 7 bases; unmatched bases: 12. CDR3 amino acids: CASSPELAGGTGEQYF. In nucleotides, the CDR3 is TGTGCCAGCAGCCCGGAACTAGCGGGAGGCACGGGTGAGCAGTACTTC. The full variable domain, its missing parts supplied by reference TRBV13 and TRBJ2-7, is AAGVIQSPRHLIKEKRETATLKCYPIPRHDTVYWYQQGPGQDPQFLISFYEKMQSDKGSIPDRFSAQQFSDYHSELNMSSLELGDSALYFCASSPELAGGTGEQYFGPGTRLTVT.

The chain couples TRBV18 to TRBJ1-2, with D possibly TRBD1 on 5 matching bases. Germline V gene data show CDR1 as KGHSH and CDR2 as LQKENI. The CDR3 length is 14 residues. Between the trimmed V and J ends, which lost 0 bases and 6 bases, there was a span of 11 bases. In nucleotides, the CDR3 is TGTGCCAGCTCACCACCGGGGGTCACCGATGGCTACACCTTC. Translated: CASSPPGVTDGYTF.

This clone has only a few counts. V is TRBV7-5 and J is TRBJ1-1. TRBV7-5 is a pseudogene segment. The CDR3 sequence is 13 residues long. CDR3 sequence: CARSFSGNTEAFF. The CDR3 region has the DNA TGTGCCAGAAGCTTTTCCGGGAACACTGAAGCTTTCTTT.

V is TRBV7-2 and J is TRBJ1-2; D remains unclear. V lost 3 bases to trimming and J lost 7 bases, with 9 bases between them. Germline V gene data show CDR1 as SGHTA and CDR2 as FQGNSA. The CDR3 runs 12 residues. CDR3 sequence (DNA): TGTGCCAGCAGCTTCGATAGGAGTGGCTACACCTTC. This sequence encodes CASSFDRSGYTF.

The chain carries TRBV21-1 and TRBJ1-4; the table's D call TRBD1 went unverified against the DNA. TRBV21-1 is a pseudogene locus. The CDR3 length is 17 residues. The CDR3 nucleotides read TGTGCCAGCAGCAGAAAGAAAACACCCGCAACTAATGAAAAACTGTTTTTT. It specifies CASSRKKTPATNEKLFF.

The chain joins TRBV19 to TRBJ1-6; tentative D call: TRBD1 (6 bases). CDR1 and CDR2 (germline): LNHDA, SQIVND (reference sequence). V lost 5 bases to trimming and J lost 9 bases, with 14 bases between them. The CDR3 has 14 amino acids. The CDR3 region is CASSLTGNSSPLHF. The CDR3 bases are TGTGCCAGTAGTTTGACAGGAAACAGTTCACCCCTCCACTTT.

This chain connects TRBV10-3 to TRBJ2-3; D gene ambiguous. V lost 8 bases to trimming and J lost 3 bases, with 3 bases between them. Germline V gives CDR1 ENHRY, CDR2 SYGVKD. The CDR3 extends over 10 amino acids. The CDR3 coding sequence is TGTGCCATCGGAACAGATACGCAGTATTTT. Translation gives CAIGTDTQYF.

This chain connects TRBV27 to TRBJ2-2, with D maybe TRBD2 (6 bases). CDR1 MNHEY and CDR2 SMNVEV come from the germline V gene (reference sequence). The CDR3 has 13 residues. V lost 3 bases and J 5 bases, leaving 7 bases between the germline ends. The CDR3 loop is CASSFGGTGELFF. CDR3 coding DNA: TGTGCCAGCAGTTTCGGGGGAACCGGGGAGCTGTTTTTT.

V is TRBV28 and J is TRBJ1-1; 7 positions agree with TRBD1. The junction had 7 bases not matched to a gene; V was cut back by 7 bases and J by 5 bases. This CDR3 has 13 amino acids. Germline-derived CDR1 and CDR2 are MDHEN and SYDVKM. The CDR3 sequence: CASKPTGRTEAFF. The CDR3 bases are TGTGCCAGCAAACCGACAGGGAGGACTGAAGCTTTCTTT.

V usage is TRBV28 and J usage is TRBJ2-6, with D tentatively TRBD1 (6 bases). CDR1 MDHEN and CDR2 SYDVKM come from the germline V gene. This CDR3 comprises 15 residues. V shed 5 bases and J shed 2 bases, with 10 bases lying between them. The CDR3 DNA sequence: TGTGCCAGCAGTACAGGGAACCCTGGGGCCAACGTCCTGACTTTC. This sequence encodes CASSTGNPGANVLTF.

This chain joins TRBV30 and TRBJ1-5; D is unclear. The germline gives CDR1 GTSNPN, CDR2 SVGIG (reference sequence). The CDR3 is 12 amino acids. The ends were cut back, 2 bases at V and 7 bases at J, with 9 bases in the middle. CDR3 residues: CAWSPGDQPQHF. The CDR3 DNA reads TGTGCCTGGAGTCCCGGTGACCAGCCCCAGCATTTT. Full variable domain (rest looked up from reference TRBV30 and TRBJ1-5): SQTIHQWPATLVQPVGSPLSLECTVEGTSNPNLYWYRQAAGRGLQLLFYSVGIGQISSEVPQNLSASRPQDRQFILSSKKLLLSDSGFYLCAWSPGDQPQHFGDGTRLSIL.